One and the same sample provided the 30 T cell receptor beta chains below, sequenced in a study of blood T cell repertoires in COVID-19. Measured with immunoSEQ multiplex PCR; TCRdb has only the in-frame clones, and not every one. The table lists roughly 120,000 clones, roughly 80% of them singletons. The sequencing sample was made of peripheral blood. The receptors stem from a man in his sixties or seventies with acute or convalescent COVID-19.

V usage is TRBV5-5 and J usage is TRBJ1-4; TRBD1 aligns across 7 bases. Unmatched junction bases numbered 10, after V lost 6 bases and J lost 5 bases. The CDR3 has 15 amino acids. Germline V lookup: CDR1 SGHKS, CDR2 YYEKEE (reference sequence). The CDR3 protein is CASTLQGLGNEKLFF. The CDR3 DNA reads as TGTGCCAGCACCCTACAGGGGTTAGGGAATGAAAAACTGTTTTTT.

The CDR3 DNA follows: TGTGCCAGTAGTATCACAGGTTCTATGACTGAAGCTTTCTTT. Translation: CASSITGSMTEAFF. V gene TRBV19 combines with J gene TRBJ1-1, with D possibly being TRBD1 (5 bases). The germline gives CDR1 LNHDA, CDR2 SQIVND (reference sequence). The V end lost 3 bases, the J end lost 5 bases, and 13 bases lay between the germline ends. The CDR3 totals 14 residues.

This rearrangement joins TRBV11-2 to TRBJ1-5; D possibly corresponds to TRBD1 (5 bases). Between the trimmed V and J ends, which lost 2 bases and 7 bases, there was a span of 12 bases. CDR1 and CDR2 from the germline V gene are SGHAT and FQNNGV. This CDR3 has 14 amino acids. The DNA of the CDR3 is TGTGCCAGCAGCTTATCAACAGGAGACCAGCCCCAGCATTTT. This translates into CASSLSTGDQPQHF.

The chain joins TRBV7-3 to TRBJ2-6; tentatively, D is TRBD1 (6 bases). V lost 3 bases, J lost 0 bases, and 9 bases lay in between. The CDR3 runs to 16 residues. Germline V gene sequence: CDR1 SGHTA, CDR2 FQGTGA. CDR3 loop: CASSLTGGSGANVLTF. CDR3 nucleotide sequence: TGTGCCAGCAGCTTGACAGGCGGCTCTGGGGCCAACGTCCTGACTTTC.

The table lists this clone with a few counts. The chain recombines TRBV25-1 with TRBJ2-5; 9 bases are a match to TRBD2. The CDR3 is 15 residues long. Germline values: CDR1 MGHDK, CDR2 SYGVNS. V dropped 2 bases and J dropped 5; count of bases not matched to a gene: 6. The CDR3 DNA reads TGTGCCAGCAGTGAAGGGACTAGCAATTGGGAGACCCAGTACTTC. Its translation is CASSEGTSNWETQYF.

This chain links TRBV5-1 with TRBJ2-5; 10 bases are shared with TRBD2. The germline gives CDR1 SGHRS, CDR2 YFSETQ. V shed 5 bases, J shed 5 bases, and the junction held 0 bases outside the gene matches. The CDR3 spans 12 residues. The CDR3 DNA follows: TGCGCCAGCAGAGCGGGGGGGGAGACCCAGTACTTC. This translates into CASRAGGETQYF.

The V gene is TRBV3-1 (or the pseudogene TRBV3-2), the J gene TRBJ1-1, with 11 bases that match TRBD1. The CDR3 consists of 16 residues. Germline values: CDR1 LGHDT, CDR2 YNNKEL (reference sequence). V shed 4 bases, J shed 0 bases, and the junction held 4 bases outside the gene matches. The CDR3: CASSRGQGVLNTEAFF. The CDR3 DNA reads TGTGCCAGCAGCCGGGGACAGGGGGTTTTGAACACTGAAGCTTTCTTT.

This clone was counted between two and nine times. Other DNA sequences in the sample encode the same CDR3. V gene TRBV19 combines with J gene TRBJ2-1, with D unclear. Germline V lookup: CDR1 LNHDA, CDR2 SQIVND (reference sequence). CDR3 length: 11 amino acids. V lost 3 bases, J lost 7 bases, and 4 bases lay in between. The CDR3, as DNA: TGTGCCAGTAGTATCCTTAATGAGCAGTTCTTC. Its translation: CASSILNEQFF.

This clone showed up just a few times. This chain uses TRBV18 with TRBJ2-5; TRBD2 matches 7 bases. V lost 6 bases and J lost 5; bases outside the gene matches: 9. The CDR3 contains 14 residues. CDR1 KGHSH and CDR2 LQKENI come from the germline V gene. The CDR3, as DNA: TGTGCCAGCTCGCCGGGACTAAACGGGGAGACCCAGTACTTC. This translates into CASSPGLNGETQYF.

The V call is TRBV7-2, the J call TRBJ2-7; 10 positions match TRBD2. Germline values: CDR1 SGHTA, CDR2 FQGNSA. V lost 5 bases and J lost 2; bases outside the gene matches: 3. This CDR3 contains 14 residues. CDR3 residues: CASSLSGGAYEQYF. CDR3 DNA sequence: TGTGCCAGCAGCCTAAGCGGGGGGGCCTACGAGCAGTACTTC.

This chain uses TRBV12-5 with TRBJ2-1; 7 bases agree with TRBD1. The CDR3 runs to 12 residues. Germline values: CDR1 LGHNT, CDR2 FRNRAP. J gave up 8 bases and V 3 bases, and 1 base lay outside the gene matches. This CDR3 reads CASGFDRDEQFF. CDR3 DNA sequence: TGTGCTAGTGGTTTCGACAGGGATGAGCAGTTCTTC.

This clone was detected a few times. The gene calls are TRBV7-2 and TRBJ1-2; 7 bases are a match to TRBD1. This CDR3 region has 14 residues. CDR1 is SGHTA, CDR2 FQGNSA, per germline. The V segment lost 5 bases and the J segment 4 bases; nucleotides outside the gene matches: 7. In DNA form, the CDR3 reads TGTGCCAGCAGCCGTGACAGGGACGGCTATGGCTACACCTTC. It is translated as CASSRDRDGYGYTF. The full variable domain, with the rest looked up from reference TRBV7-2 and TRBJ1-2, is GAGVSQSPSNKVTEKGKDVELRCDPISGHTALYWYRQSLGQGLEFLIYFQGNSAPDKSGLPSDRFSAERTGGSVSTLTIQRTQQEDSAVYLCASSRDRDGYGYTFGSGTRLTVV.

The chain has TRBV19 and TRBJ2-5, with D perhaps matching TRBD1 (6 bases). Deletions cut 1 base from V and 5 bases from J, with 8 bases between. Germline CDR1 and CDR2: LNHDA and SQIVND (reference sequence). The CDR3 is made up of 13 amino acids. The CDR3 reads CASSIGGPETQYF. For the CDR3, the DNA is TGTGCCAGTAGTATAGGGGGGCCGGAGACCCAGTACTTC.

This chain joins TRBV5-1 and TRBJ1-4; weak D call: TRBD1 (6 bases). Germline assignment: CDR1 SGHRS and CDR2 YFSETQ. V was clipped by 3 bases and J by 3 bases, with 9 bases between them. CDR3 length equals 14 residues. CDR3 DNA sequence: TGCGCCAGCAGCTGGGACACTTCTAATGAAAAACTGTTTTTT. Amino acid sequence: CASSWDTSNEKLFF.

The chain joins TRBV5-1 to TRBJ1-1, with TRBD1 identical over 7 bases. Germline CDR1 SGHRS, CDR2 YFSETQ. After removal of 0 bases from V and 8 bases from J, the junction contained 13 bases not matched to a gene. CDR3 length: 16 residues. The CDR3 DNA sequence: TGCGCCAGCAGCTTGGGCTGGGGTCAGGGGGAAAAGGAAGCTTTCTTT. As protein: CASSLGWGQGEKEAFF. The complete variable domain, with remaining parts taken from reference TRBV5-1 and TRBJ1-1, reads KAGVTQTPRYLIKTRGQQVTLSCSPISGHRSVSWYQQTPGQGLQFLFEYFSETQRNKGNFPGRFSGRQFSNSRSEMNVSTLELGDSALYLCASSLGWGQGEKEAFFGQGTRLTVV.

In regard to this clone: The same CDR3 is also encoded by other DNA sequences in this sample. This chain joins TRBV2 and TRBJ1-2, with a tentative D call TRBD1 (6 bases). V lost 3 bases to trimming and J lost 8 bases, with 10 bases between them. The CDR3 runs 12 residues. Germline V gene data show CDR1 as SNHLY and CDR2 as FYNNEI. Here the CDR3 reads CASSDRGYGYTF. The CDR3 DNA follows: TGTGCCAGCAGTGACAGGGGATACGGCTACACCTTC.

The chain joins TRBV7-9 to TRBJ1-2; perhaps TRBD1 as D (5 bases). This CDR3 comprises 17 residues. Per germline, CDR1 SEHNR and CDR2 FQNEAQ (reference sequence). V was trimmed by 0 bases and J by 5 bases, leaving 19 bases between them. CDR3 amino acids: CASSLAPPQQGRYGYTF. For the CDR3, the DNA is TGTGCCAGCAGCTTAGCGCCTCCCCAGCAGGGTCGGTATGGCTACACCTTC.

The V call is TRBV6-6, the J call TRBJ1-1; tentative D call: TRBD1 (6 bases). Per the germline V gene, CDR1 is MNHNY and CDR2 is SVGAGI (reference sequence). The CDR3 spans 17 residues. Trimming left V 5 bases short and J 2 bases short, with 21 bases between. The CDR3 reads CASSRRPNKQGNTEAFF. The CDR3 DNA sequence: TGTGCCAGCAGTCGCCGACCGAACAAACAGGGTAACACTGAAGCTTTCTTT.

This clone was counted once. This sequence joins TRBV5-8 and TRBJ1-3, with D possibly matching TRBD1 (5 bases). The V gene's germline CDR1 is SGHTS and CDR2 YDEGEE. Trimming removed 7 bases at V and 0 bases at J, with 11 bases between. The CDR3 has 14 amino acids. Written as DNA, the CDR3 is TGTGCCAGCGCCAGGGCCTACTCTGGAAACACCATATATTTT. Amino acids: CASARAYSGNTIYF.

V gene TRBV4-1 combines with J gene TRBJ1-1; D gene unclear. Germline lookup yields CDR1 MGHRA and CDR2 YSYEKL. Trimming left V 1 base short and J 2 bases short, with 14 bases between. This CDR3 comprises 16 residues. As DNA, the CDR3 is TGCGCCAGCAGCCAAGTAGATGGGCGTTCTAACACTGAAGCTTTCTTT. This encodes CASSQVDGRSNTEAFF.

The chain links TRBV28 to TRBJ1-2; D is uncertain. The V end lost 5 bases, the J end lost 2 bases, and 18 bases lay between the germline ends. The CDR3 loop spans 16 amino acids. The germline CDR1 and CDR2 sequences are MDHEN and SYDVKM. This CDR3 is CASSDPPWRGNYGYTF. The CDR3, as DNA: TGTGCCAGCAGTGACCCGCCCTGGAGAGGAAACTATGGCTACACCTTC.

The chain recombines TRBV19 with TRBJ1-5, with 7 bases identical to TRBD1. The length of the CDR3 is 14 residues. The V gene end was trimmed by 5 bases and the J gene end by 3 bases; junction bases not matched to a gene: 4. Germline loops: CDR1 LNHDA, CDR2 SQIVND (reference sequence). The CDR3 DNA sequence: TGTGCCAGTAGTTCGACAGGGAACAATCAGCCCCAGCATTTT. Amino acids: CASSSTGNNQPQHF.

The V gene is TRBV5-1, the J gene TRBJ1-1; D unresolved. Trimming shortened V by 0 bases and J by 4 bases, and 13 bases separated the two germline ends. Per the germline V gene, CDR1 is SGHRS and CDR2 is YFSETQ. This CDR3 contains 15 residues. The CDR3 is CASSLAGGEGTEAFF. CDR3 in DNA: TGCGCCAGCAGCTTGGCAGGCGGAGAGGGCACTGAAGCTTTCTTT. Complete variable domain (other parts from reference TRBV5-1 and TRBJ1-1): KAGVTQTPRYLIKTRGQQVTLSCSPISGHRSVSWYQQTPGQGLQFLFEYFSETQRNKGNFPGRFSGRQFSNSRSEMNVSTLELGDSALYLCASSLAGGEGTEAFFGQGTRLTVV.

CDR3 loop: CASSQTPTDTQYF. DNA for the CDR3: TGTGCCAGCAGCCAAACACCGACAGATACGCAGTATTTT. This rearrangement joins TRBV3-1 (or the pseudogene TRBV3-2) to TRBJ2-3; D is unclear. This CDR3 is built from 13 residues. Germline V lookup: CDR1 LGHDT, CDR2 YNNKEL (reference sequence). Trimming took off 2 bases at V and 3 bases at J, with 6 bases between the two ends.

The rearrangement uses TRBV19 and TRBJ2-7; 8 bases are a match to TRBD2. The germline V gene has CDR1 LNHDA and CDR2 SQIVND (reference sequence). The CDR3 runs to 18 residues. V gave up 2 bases and J gave up 2 bases; unmatched junction bases: 14. The CDR3 sequence: CASSIRSGLAGPTYEQYF. The CDR3 DNA reads TGTGCCAGTAGTATACGTTCAGGGCTAGCGGGTCCCACCTACGAGCAGTACTTC.

This clone was found a few times. V usage is TRBV6-5 and J usage is TRBJ2-3; maybe TRBD1 (6 bases). Germline values: CDR1 MNHEY, CDR2 SVGAGI. The CDR3 is 15 amino acids. V was trimmed by 6 bases and J by 5 bases, leaving 18 bases between them. CDR3 nucleotides: TGTGCCAGCAGGCTTTACCAGCGAGGGGGAGATACGCAGTATTTT. It is translated as CASRLYQRGGDTQYF.

The table lists this clone with a count of one. This chain connects TRBV28 to TRBJ1-2; D not resolved. The V gene lost 6 bases and the J gene lost 3 bases, with 11 bases spanning the gap. Germline V gives CDR1 MDHEN, CDR2 SYDVKM. This CDR3 spans 13 amino acids. The CDR3 DNA reads as TGTGCCAGCAGATCGGGTTTGGACTATGGCTACACCTTC. This codes for CASRSGLDYGYTF.

V gene TRBV6-5 combines with J gene TRBJ2-1, with D perhaps TRBD1 (5 bases). The CDR3 consists of 14 residues. Germline-derived CDR1 and CDR2 are MNHEY and SVGAGI. V was cut by 10 bases and J by 0 bases, with 13 bases left in between. CDR3 sequence: CATSGLSSYNEQFF. CDR3 DNA: TGTGCCACCTCAGGGTTGAGCTCCTACAATGAGCAGTTCTTC.

This chain joins TRBV19 and TRBJ1-1; D possibly corresponds to TRBD1 (5 bases). This CDR3 region has 15 residues. V lost 4 bases and J 1 base, leaving 13 bases between the germline ends. CDR1 and CDR2 (germline): LNHDA, SQIVND (reference sequence). CDR3 in DNA: TGTGCCAGTAGTAGGGCAGGGAATGCGAACACTGAAGCTTTCTTT. Translation: CASSRAGNANTEAFF.

The genes are TRBV27 and TRBJ1-2; the D is unclear. Germline V gene lookup returns CDR1 MNHEY and CDR2 SMNVEV (reference sequence). The CDR3 is 18 residues long. Deletions cut 3 bases from V and 0 bases from J, with 20 bases between. The CDR3 spells CASSLRTAGPLANYGYTF. The CDR3 region has the DNA TGTGCCAGCAGTTTGCGGACTGCTGGTCCCTTAGCTAACTATGGCTACACCTTC.